Each of the 21 T cell receptor beta chains below was sequenced from the same sample in a study of T cell changes during pregnancy in multiple sclerosis. The table came from immunoSEQ multiplex PCR; TCRdb's copy has only in-frame clones and leaves some out. The table shows 70,000 to 95,000 clones, with about 93% occurring only once. The sequencing here drew on peripheral blood, taken after pregnancy. These receptors came from a female donor in good health, enrolled as a control in a pregnancy study.

V and J are TRBV28 and TRBJ2-5; 9 bases map to TRBD2. V trimming: 2 bases; J trimming: 6 bases; junction bases outside the gene matches: 4. CDR3 length equals 14 residues. Germline values: CDR1 MDHEN, CDR2 SYDVKM. The CDR3 loop reads CASSLAGGRKTQYF. The DNA of the CDR3 is TGTGCCAGCAGTTTAGCGGGGGGGCGGAAGACCCAGTACTTC. Based on the CDR3 plus reference TRBV28 and TRBJ2-5, the full variable domain is DVKVTQSSRYLVKRTGEKVFLECVQDMDHENMFWYRQDPGLGLRLIYFSYDVKMKEKGDIPEGYSVSREKKERFSLILESASTNQTSMYLCASSLAGGRKTQYFGPGTRLLVL.

The rearrangement links TRBV2 to TRBJ1-3; D remains ambiguous. V dropped 7 bases and J dropped 0 bases, with 13 bases sitting between them. CDR1 is SNHLY and CDR2 is FYNNEI in the germline V gene. CDR3 length equals 15 residues. CDR3 in amino acids: CASTSSRFSGNTIYF. In nucleotides, the CDR3 is TGTGCCAGCACTTCATCGCGTTTCTCTGGAAACACCATATATTTT. The full variable domain, with the rest looked up from reference TRBV2 and TRBJ1-3, is EPEVTQTPSHQVTQMGQEVILRCVPISNHLYFYWYRQILGQKVEFLVSFYNNEISEKSEIFDDQFSVERPDGSNFTLKIRSTKLEDSAMYFCASTSSRFSGNTIYFGEGSWLTVV.

This chain links TRBV5-6 with TRBJ2-1; TRBD1 might be the D (6 bases). Germline V CDR1 and CDR2: SGHDT, YYEEEE. This CDR3 has 16 residues. V lost 0 bases and J 1 base, leaving 11 bases between the germline ends. This chain's CDR3 is CASSLGLQGSYNEQFF. The CDR3 DNA reads as TGTGCCAGCAGCTTGGGGTTACAGGGTTCCTACAATGAGCAGTTCTTC.

V gene TRBV27 combines with J gene TRBJ2-7; 7 bases align to TRBD1. In germline, CDR1 is MNHEY, CDR2 SMNVEV (reference sequence). The CDR3 covers 15 residues. The J segment lost 2 bases and the V segment lost 6 bases, leaving 10 bases of the junction unmatched. The CDR3 protein is CASSRRQGVAYEQYF. The CDR3 DNA reads TGTGCCAGCAGCCGGCGACAGGGAGTAGCCTACGAGCAGTACTTC.

The chain combines TRBV11-1 with TRBJ2-1, with 10 bases that match TRBD1. Germline V gene lookup returns CDR1 SGHAT and CDR2 FQDESV (reference sequence). The CDR3 length is 16 residues. The V segment lost 5 bases and the J segment 6 bases; nucleotides outside the gene matches: 10. The CDR3 loop is CASSLGQGEVGNEQFF. As DNA, the CDR3 is TGTGCCAGCAGCCTTGGACAGGGGGAAGTTGGCAATGAGCAGTTCTTC.

This clone showed up just a few times. The genes are TRBV19 and TRBJ1-1; TRBD1 aligns across 8 bases. Unmatched junction bases numbered 4, after V lost 4 bases and J lost 9 bases. The V gene's germline CDR1 is LNHDA and CDR2 SQIVND (reference sequence). The CDR3 has 12 amino acids. This CDR3 is CASSTRTGKAFF. The CDR3 bases are TGTGCCAGTAGTACCCGGACAGGGAAAGCTTTCTTT. The full variable domain, completed using reference TRBV19 and TRBJ1-1, is DGGITQSPKYLFRKEGQNVTLSCEQNLNHDAMYWYRQDPGQGLRLIYYSQIVNDFQKGDIAEGYSVSREKKESFPLTVTSAQKNPTAFYLCASSTRTGKAFFGQGTRLTVV.

This chain uses TRBV5-5 with TRBJ1-1; TRBD1 is a possible D gene (6 bases). Germline values: CDR1 SGHKS, CDR2 YYEKEE (reference sequence). Trimming pared 4 bases from V and 0 bases from J, leaving 16 bases between. The CDR3 totals 16 residues. CDR3 sequence: CASSHDRSPMNTEAFF. The CDR3 DNA reads as TGTGCCAGCAGCCATGACAGGAGTCCTATGAACACTGAAGCTTTCTTT.

This chain links TRBV10-2 with TRBJ1-1; the match to TRBD1 covers 7 bases. In germline, CDR1 is WSHSY, CDR2 SAAADI. The CDR3 covers 14 residues. Germline trimming cut 6 bases from V and 4 bases from J; bases unmatched to any gene: 8. This chain's CDR3 is CASRAQGVITEAFF. The DNA of the CDR3 is TGCGCCAGCAGGGCTCAGGGGGTGATCACTGAAGCTTTCTTT.

The chain employs TRBV4-1 and TRBJ1-4, with TRBD1 identical over 8 bases. The CDR3 length is 16 residues. CDR1 and CDR2 from the germline V gene are MGHRA and YSYEKL. Unmatched junction bases numbered 6, after V lost 4 bases and J lost 2 bases. In DNA form, the CDR3 reads TGCGCCAGCAGCCCTAAACGGACAGGGACTAATGAAAAACTGTTTTTT. Protein sequence: CASSPKRTGTNEKLFF.

V gene TRBV7-6 combines with J gene TRBJ2-2, with TRBD2 identical over 9 bases. CDR1 is SGHVS and CDR2 is FNYEAQ in the germline V gene. The CDR3 is 16 residues long. The trim removed 5 bases at V and 5 bases at J, leaving 9 bases unmatched. The CDR3 DNA reads TGTGCCAGCAGCGGTATGGGACTAGCAGCTACCGGGGAGCTGTTTTTT. Protein: CASSGMGLAATGELFF. The variable domain in full, with the rest retrieved from reference TRBV7-6 and TRBJ2-2, is GAGVSQSPRYKVTKRGQDVALRCDPISGHVSLYWYRQALGQGPEFLTYFNYEAQQDKSGLPNDRFSAERPEGSISTLTIQRTEQRDSAMYRCASSGMGLAATGELFFGEGSRLTVL.

This chain connects TRBV2 to TRBJ2-7; 10 positions match TRBD2. This CDR3 contains 17 residues. Trimming took 4 bases from V and 5 from J; bases not matched to a gene: 14. The germline gives CDR1 SNHLY, CDR2 FYNNEI. Written as DNA, the CDR3 is TGTGCCAGCAGTGCACCCCTGGCTAGCGGGAGTCCCCACGAGCAGTACTTC. Residues: CASSAPLASGSPHEQYF.

This chain links TRBV7-9 with TRBJ1-6; 10 nucleotides line up with TRBD1. Per germline, CDR1 SEHNR and CDR2 FQNEAQ (reference sequence). The ends lost 1 base at V and 9 bases at J; junction bases unmatched: 3. The CDR3 sequence is 15 residues long. The CDR3 region has the DNA TGTGCCAGCAGCTTAGTAGGGACAGGGGTTTCACCCCTCCACTTT. Translation gives CASSLVGTGVSPLHF. The full variable domain, with the rest looked up from reference TRBV7-9 and TRBJ1-6, is DTGVSQNPRHKITKRGQNVTFRCDPISEHNRLYWYRQTLGQGPEFLTYFQNEAQLEKSRLLSDRFSAERPKGSFSTLEIQRTEQGDSAMYLCASSLVGTGVSPLHFGNGTRLTVT.

This clone was counted a single time. Other nucleotide sequences from this sample produce the same CDR3. This chain connects TRBV19 to TRBJ1-5; 7 bases are a match to TRBD1. Unmatched junction bases numbered 8, after V lost 3 bases and J lost 6 bases. Germline V gives CDR1 LNHDA, CDR2 SQIVND (reference sequence). The CDR3 has 15 amino acids. The CDR3 nucleotides read TGTGCCAGTAGTATGGCTGGGGCAGGGGGTCAGCCCCAGCATTTT. Protein: CASSMAGAGGQPQHF. Together with reference TRBV19 and TRBJ1-5, the CDR3 gives the full variable domain: DGGITQSPKYLFRKEGQNVTLSCEQNLNHDAMYWYRQDPGQGLRLIYYSQIVNDFQKGDIAEGYSVSREKKESFPLTVTSAQKNPTAFYLCASSMAGAGGQPQHFGDGTRLSIL.

DNA for the CDR3: TGTGCCAGCAGTTTATTGGCAGGCGGGGGTGGATCCTACAATGAGCAGTTCTTC. This gives the protein CASSLLAGGGGSYNEQFF. This sequence joins TRBV28 and TRBJ2-1; TRBD2 agrees at 7 bases. CDR3 size: 18 residues. Trimming at V came to 1 base and at J to 1 base, leaving 10 bases not matched to a gene. Germline CDR1 reads MDHEN; CDR2 reads SYDVKM.

This chain joins TRBV5-1 and TRBJ2-1; D is ambiguous. Germline-derived CDR1 and CDR2 are SGHRS and YFSETQ. V lost 0 bases to trimming and J lost 6 bases, with 13 bases between them. CDR3 length equals 15 residues. Here the CDR3 reads CASSLGPTAVNEQFF. CDR3 nucleotide sequence: TGCGCCAGCAGCTTGGGCCCCACCGCAGTCAATGAGCAGTTCTTC.

Written as DNA, the CDR3 is TGTGCCAGCAGCCAAGACCCACAGTATAGCGAGCAGTACTTC. Translated, it gives CASSQDPQYSEQYF. The chain recombines TRBV14 with TRBJ2-7; no clear D gene. Germline V CDR1 and CDR2: SGHDN, FVKESK. The CDR3 length is 14 residues. V was clipped by 0 bases and J by 6 bases, with 12 bases between them.

This chain links TRBV15 with TRBJ1-4; TRBD1 is a possible D gene (5 bases). This CDR3 is built from 18 residues. CDR1 and CDR2 (germline): LNHNV, YYDKDF (reference sequence). V was pared by 0 bases and J by 0 bases, with 14 bases between. The CDR3 DNA sequence: TGTGCCACCAGCAGAGATACGGGGGGTCGGGCAACTAATGAAAAACTGTTTTTT. Protein sequence: CATSRDTGGRATNEKLFF.

V gene TRBV7-8 combines with J gene TRBJ2-7; TRBD1 matches at 7 bases. CDR3 size: 14 residues. Germline CDR1 is SGHVS and CDR2 is FQNEAQ. The junction had 14 bases not matched to a gene; V was cut back by 5 bases and J by 10 bases. The CDR3 DNA is TGTGCCAGCAGCCCGCGAGGGACAGAACACTACCAGTACTTC. Translated: CASSPRGTEHYQYF.

This clone was counted a single time. This rearrangement joins TRBV18 to TRBJ2-7; 10 bases fit TRBD2. The trim removed 6 bases at V and 7 bases at J, leaving 15 bases unmatched. From germline, CDR1 is KGHSH and CDR2 LQKENI. The CDR3 has 16 residues. This chain's CDR3 is CASSPIAQRGGVEQYF. The CDR3 DNA sequence: TGTGCCAGCTCCCCGATAGCTCAGCGGGGGGGCGTAGAGCAGTACTTC. Based on the CDR3 plus reference TRBV18 and TRBJ2-7, the full variable domain is NAGVMQNPRHLVRRRGQEARLRCSPMKGHSHVYWYRQLPEEGLKFMVYLQKENIIDESGMPKERFSAEFPKEGPSILRIQQVVRGDSAAYFCASSPIAQRGGVEQYFGPGTRLTVT.

The chain has TRBV19 and TRBJ1-1; TRBD1 agrees at 7 bases. Unmatched junction bases numbered 8, after V lost 6 bases and J lost 1 base. The CDR3 is made up of 15 amino acids. Germline assignment: CDR1 LNHDA and CDR2 SQIVND (reference sequence). CDR3 region: CASSPTGRWNTEAFF. Written as DNA, the CDR3 is TGTGCCAGTAGCCCGACAGGGAGATGGAACACTGAAGCTTTCTTT. The variable domain in full, completed from reference TRBV19 and TRBJ1-1, reads DGGITQSPKYLFRKEGQNVTLSCEQNLNHDAMYWYRQDPGQGLRLIYYSQIVNDFQKGDIAEGYSVSREKKESFPLTVTSAQKNPTAFYLCASSPTGRWNTEAFFGQGTRLTVV.

V usage is TRBV7-2 and J usage is TRBJ2-5; 7 bases align to TRBD2. The junction had 6 bases not matched to a gene; V was cut back by 7 bases and J by 4 bases. The CDR3 length is 13 residues. Germline CDR1 is SGHTA and CDR2 is FQGNSA. Here the CDR3 DNA reads TGTGCCAGCACCATGAGCGGGGCAGAGACCCAGTACTTC. This translates into CASTMSGAETQYF.